This TCR beta chain was retrieved from a study of OX40 agonist ivuxolimab in advanced cancers. Here immunoSEQ multiplex PCR was the method, and the copy in TCRdb shows in-frame clones only, minus some. The sample carries tens of thousands of clones, approximately 92% recorded once. The CDR3 is made up of 14 amino acids. Germline CDR1 reads SNHLY; CDR2 reads FYNNEI. V was cut by 0 bases and J by 6 bases, with 12 bases left in between. The TCR sequence derives from an adult with an advanced solid tumor such as melanoma, head and neck, liver or kidney cancer. The rearrangement uses TRBV2 and TRBJ2-7; the D gene is possibly TRBD1 (6 bases). The specimen comprised CD4+ or CD8+ T cells sorted from blood, sampled in a trial of the OX40 agonist ivuxolimab. CDR3 sequence (DNA): TGTGCCAGCAGTGAAGCGCTTCACAGGGTCGAGCAGTACTTC. Translating it yields CASSEALHRVEQYF.